This paragraph covers one T cell receptor (beta chain) sequence. What it binds is unknown. Per germline, CDR1 MDHEN and CDR2 SYDVKM. The CDR3 is 13 amino acids. The J segment lost 7 bases and the V segment lost 7 bases, leaving 9 bases of the junction unmatched. The authors ran the immunoSEQ assay, v3.0, at survey level. The sequencing target was about 35,000-55,000 T-cell genomes per sample. The table came from immunoSEQ multiplex PCR; TCRdb's copy has only in-frame clones and leaves some out. The table shows about 30,000 clones, with about 90% occurring only once. This sample was included in a study of long-term antiretroviral therapy in people with HIV. Study-wide findings and caveats: An increase in diversity followed ART, yet levels stayed below transplant donor controls.

This receptor was obtained from a man in his fifties or sixties with HIV. Specimen: unsorted PBMCs, collected 2 years after starting antiretroviral therapy. The chain has TRBV28 and TRBJ2-7; 8 positions agree with TRBD2. The CDR3 is CASKAGGSGEQYF. For the CDR3, the DNA is TGTGCCAGCAAGGCGGGAGGCTCGGGGGAGCAGTACTTC.